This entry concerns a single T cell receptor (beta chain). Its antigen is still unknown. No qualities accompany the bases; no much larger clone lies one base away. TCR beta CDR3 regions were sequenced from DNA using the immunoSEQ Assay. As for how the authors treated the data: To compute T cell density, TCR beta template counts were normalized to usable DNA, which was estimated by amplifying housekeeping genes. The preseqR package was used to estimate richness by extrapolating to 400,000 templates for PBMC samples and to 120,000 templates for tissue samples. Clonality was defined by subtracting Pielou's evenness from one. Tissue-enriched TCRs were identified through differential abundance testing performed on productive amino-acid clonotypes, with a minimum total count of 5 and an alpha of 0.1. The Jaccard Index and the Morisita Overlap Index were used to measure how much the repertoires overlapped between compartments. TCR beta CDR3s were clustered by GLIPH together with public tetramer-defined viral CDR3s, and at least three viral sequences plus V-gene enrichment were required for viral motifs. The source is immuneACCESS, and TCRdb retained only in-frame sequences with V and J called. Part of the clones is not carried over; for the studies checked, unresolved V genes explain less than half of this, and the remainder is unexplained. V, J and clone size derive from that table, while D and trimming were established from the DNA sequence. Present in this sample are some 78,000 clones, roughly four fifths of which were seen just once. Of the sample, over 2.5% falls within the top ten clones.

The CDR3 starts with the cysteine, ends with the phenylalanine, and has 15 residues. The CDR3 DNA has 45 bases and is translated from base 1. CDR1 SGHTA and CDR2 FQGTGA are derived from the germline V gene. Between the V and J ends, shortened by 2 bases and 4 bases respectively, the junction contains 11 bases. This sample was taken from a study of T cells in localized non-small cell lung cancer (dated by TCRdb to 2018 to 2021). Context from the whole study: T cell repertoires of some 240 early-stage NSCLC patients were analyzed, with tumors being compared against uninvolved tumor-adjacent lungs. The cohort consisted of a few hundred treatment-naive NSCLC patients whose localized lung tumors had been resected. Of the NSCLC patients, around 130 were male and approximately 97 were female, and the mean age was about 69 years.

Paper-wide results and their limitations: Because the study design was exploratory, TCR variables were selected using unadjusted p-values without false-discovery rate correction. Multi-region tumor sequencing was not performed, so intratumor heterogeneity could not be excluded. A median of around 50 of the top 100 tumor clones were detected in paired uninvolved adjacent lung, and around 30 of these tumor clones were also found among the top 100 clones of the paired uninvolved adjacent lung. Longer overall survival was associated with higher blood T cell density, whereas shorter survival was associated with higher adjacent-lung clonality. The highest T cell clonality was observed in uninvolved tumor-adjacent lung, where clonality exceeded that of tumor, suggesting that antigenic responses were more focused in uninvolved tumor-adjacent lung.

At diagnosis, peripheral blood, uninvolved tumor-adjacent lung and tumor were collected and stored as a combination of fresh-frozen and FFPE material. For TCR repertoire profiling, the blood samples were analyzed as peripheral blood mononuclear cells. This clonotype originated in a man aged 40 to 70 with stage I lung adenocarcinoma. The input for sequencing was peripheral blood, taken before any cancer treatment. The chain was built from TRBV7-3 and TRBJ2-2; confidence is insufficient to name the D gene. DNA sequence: TGTGCCAGCAGCTTACTGGCCGGGCCCACCGGGGAGCTGTTTTTT. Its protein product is CASSLLAGPTGELFF.